The 23 T cell receptor beta chains reported below all come from one sample, sequenced in a study of T cell responses to AZD1222 COVID-19 vaccine. TCRdb keeps only in-frame clones here, not all; method: immunoSEQ multiplex PCR. The table lists some 200,000 clones, around 94% of them singletons, with around 1.7% in the top ten. The specimen comprised peripheral blood, sampled 28 days after the second dose of the MenACWY control vaccine. These TCRs come from an adult who received the MenACWY meningococcal vaccine as a control.

The V gene is TRBV27, the J gene TRBJ2-7; TRBD1 matches at 10 bases. CDR1 is MNHEY and CDR2 is SMNVEV in the germline V gene (reference sequence). The ends lost 8 bases at V and 2 bases at J; junction bases unmatched: 6. This CDR3 region has 14 residues. CDR3 in amino acids: CASGRGTGAYEQYF. The CDR3 nucleotides are TGTGCCAGCGGGCGCGGGACAGGGGCCTACGAGCAGTACTTC.

In its sample, this clone was seen once. The rearrangement uses TRBV7-3 and TRBJ2-1; TRBD2 is a possible D gene (6 bases). Trimming shortened V by 5 bases and J by 6 bases, and 14 bases separated the two germline ends. CDR1 and CDR2 (germline): SGHTA, FQGTGA. This CDR3 is 14 amino acids long. DNA of the CDR3: TGTGCCAGCAGCCCGACCGGGAGCCCCAATGAGCAGTTCTTC. Its translation is CASSPTGSPNEQFF.

The gene calls are TRBV25-1 and TRBJ2-1; the match to TRBD1 covers 10 bases. J was trimmed by 8 bases and V by 2 bases; bases with no gene match: 3. Germline-derived CDR1 and CDR2 are MGHDK and SYGVNS. The CDR3 has 14 amino acids. CDR3 region: CASSEGQGVDEQFF. As DNA, the CDR3 is TGTGCCAGCAGTGAAGGACAGGGGGTCGATGAGCAGTTCTTC.

The chain carries TRBV27 and TRBJ2-7; D perhaps matches TRBD1 (5 bases). This CDR3 contains 14 residues. From germline, CDR1 is MNHEY and CDR2 SMNVEV (reference sequence). V was pared by 6 bases and J by 0 bases, with 12 bases between. CDR3 in DNA: TGTGCCAGCAGACCCAGGGTGAGCTCCTACGAGCAGTACTTC. It encodes CASRPRVSSYEQYF.

CDR3 sequence: CASSPNRDRAGYTF. CDR3 DNA: TGTGCCAGTAGTCCCAACCGGGACCGGGCTGGCTACACCTTC. The chain has TRBV19 and TRBJ1-2; tentative D call: TRBD1 (5 bases). V lost 5 bases and J 7 bases, leaving 17 bases between the germline ends. The CDR3 is made up of 14 amino acids. Germline assignment: CDR1 LNHDA and CDR2 SQIVND (reference sequence). Filled out from reference TRBV19 and TRBJ1-2, the complete variable domain reads DGGITQSPKYLFRKEGQNVTLSCEQNLNHDAMYWYRQDPGQGLRLIYYSQIVNDFQKGDIAEGYSVSREKKESFPLTVTSAQKNPTAFYLCASSPNRDRAGYTFGSGTRLTVV.

The chain carries TRBV9 and TRBJ2-5; 7 bases agree with TRBD2. The CDR3 covers 14 residues. V lost 2 bases to trimming and J lost 1 base; unmatched junction nucleotides: 2. Looked up from germline, CDR1 is SGDLS and CDR2 is YYNGEE. This chain's CDR3 is CASSVASGQETQYF. CDR3 bases: TGTGCCAGCAGCGTGGCTAGCGGCCAAGAGACCCAGTACTTC. Based on the CDR3 plus reference TRBV9 and TRBJ2-5, the full variable domain is DSGVTQTPKHLITATGQRVTLRCSPRSGDLSVYWYQQSLDQGLQFLIQYYNGEERAKGNILERFSAQQFPDLHSELNLSSLELGDSALYFCASSVASGQETQYFGPGTRLLVL.

The chain recombines TRBV7-9 with TRBJ2-3; 7 bases are a match to TRBD2. Germline V CDR1 and CDR2: SEHNR, FQNEAQ (reference sequence). The trim removed 4 bases at V and 1 base at J, leaving 8 bases unmatched. There are 16 residues in the CDR3. The CDR3 protein is CASSSQAAGGTDTQYF. The CDR3 bases are TGTGCCAGCAGCTCCCAGGCTGCGGGGGGCACAGATACGCAGTATTTT.

The sample holds one count of this clone. V gene TRBV4-3 combines with J gene TRBJ1-1, with D perhaps TRBD1 (6 bases). V was pared by 3 bases and J by 7 bases, with 15 bases between. CDR1 LGHNA and CDR2 YSLEER come from the germline V gene. The CDR3 loop spans 14 amino acids. Written as DNA, the CDR3 is TGCGCCAGCAGCCAGGGAACAGGGCCGGTTGAAGCTTTCTTT. Translating gives CASSQGTGPVEAFF.

V and J are TRBV18 and TRBJ1-2, with D uncertain. V lost 4 bases and J lost 4, with 16 bases in between. Germline V gives CDR1 KGHSH, CDR2 LQKENI. There are 15 residues in the CDR3. The CDR3 DNA reads as TGTGCCAGCTCACACTCAGAAGGACTCCGCTATGGCTACACCTTC. This encodes CASSHSEGLRYGYTF.

The V and J genes are TRBV18 and TRBJ2-5; tentative D call: TRBD2 (5 bases). The V gene lost 1 base and the J gene lost 5 bases, with 8 bases spanning the gap. The CDR3 has 13 residues. Germline assignment: CDR1 KGHSH and CDR2 LQKENI. The CDR3 nucleotides read TGTGCCAGCTCACCACGAGGGTTTGAGACCCAGTACTTC. It translates to CASSPRGFETQYF.

The rearrangement joins TRBV2 to TRBJ1-1; a possible D gene is TRBD1 (6 bases). Germline-derived CDR1 and CDR2 are SNHLY and FYNNEI. The ends were cut back, 4 bases at V and 1 base at J, with 13 bases in the middle. The CDR3 is made up of 15 amino acids. The CDR3 sequence is CASSGLDSQNTEAFF. The CDR3 nucleotides are TGTGCCAGCAGTGGTTTGGACAGCCAGAACACTGAAGCTTTCTTT.

This clone was counted a single time. The chain couples TRBV28 to TRBJ1-3; TRBD1 agrees at 7 bases. The V segment lost 6 bases and the J segment 2 bases; nucleotides outside the gene matches: 10. The CDR3 has 16 amino acids. Germline loops: CDR1 MDHEN, CDR2 SYDVKM. In nucleotides, the CDR3 is TGTGCCAGCAGCCCTTCCGGGACAGCGGCTGGAAACACCATATATTTT. This translates into CASSPSGTAAGNTIYF.

This sequence joins TRBV6-6 and TRBJ2-6; D call uncertain. The CDR3 runs to 17 residues. The V and J ends lost 5 bases and 0 bases respectively, with 14 bases between them. In germline, CDR1 is MNHNY, CDR2 SVGAGI (reference sequence). CDR3 region: CASSPRLVRSGANVLTF. The CDR3 coding sequence is TGTGCCAGCAGTCCCCGACTCGTACGCTCTGGGGCCAACGTCCTGACTTTC.

The chain carries TRBV20-1 and TRBJ1-5, with TRBD1 matching 9 bases. The CDR3 contains 17 residues. V was clipped by 3 bases and J by 5 bases; unmatched bases: 14. Germline CDR1 DFQATT, CDR2 SNEGSKA (reference sequence). The CDR3 loop reads CSASTSRDREGHQPQHF. CDR3 in DNA: TGCAGTGCTAGTACCTCTAGGGACAGGGAGGGCCATCAGCCCCAGCATTTT.

The genes are TRBV3-1 (or the pseudogene TRBV3-2) and TRBJ2-7, with D perhaps given as TRBD1 or TRBD2 (5 bases each). CDR1 LGHDT and CDR2 YNNKEL come from the germline V gene (reference sequence). This CDR3 contains 14 residues. V shed 3 bases and J shed 3 bases, with 12 bases lying between them. CDR3 protein: CASSQGPGGYEQYF. CDR3 DNA sequence: TGTGCCAGCAGCCAGGGACCGGGCGGCTACGAGCAGTACTTC.

The count of this clone is one. V is TRBV6-5 and J is TRBJ2-2, with D perhaps TRBD2 (6 bases). CDR1 is MNHEY, CDR2 SVGAGI, per germline. The CDR3 has 15 residues. Trimming removed 6 bases from V and 4 bases from J, with 15 bases in between. For the CDR3, the DNA is TGTGCCAGCAGCCCCGGGGGTTCGGGCACCGGGGAGCTGTTTTTT. Translating gives CASSPGGSGTGELFF.

This rearrangement joins TRBV4-2 to TRBJ2-1, with 9 bases aligning to TRBD1. CDR1 LGHNA and CDR2 YNFKEQ come from the germline V gene. Losses at the gene ends were 3 bases for V and 5 bases for J; bases not matched to a gene: 8. The CDR3 loop spans 16 amino acids. The CDR3 here is CASSQAAGTGNNEQFF. The CDR3, as DNA: TGTGCCAGCAGCCAGGCCGCCGGGACAGGGAACAATGAGCAGTTCTTC.

The chain carries TRBV3-1 (or the pseudogene TRBV3-2) and TRBJ2-5; 10 bases fit TRBD2. Germline assignment: CDR1 LGHDT and CDR2 YNNKEL (reference sequence). CDR3 size: 17 residues. V gave up 1 base and J gave up 1 base; unmatched junction bases: 6. In DNA form, the CDR3 reads TGTGCCAGCAGCCAAGGGGTGTCTAGCGGGGGCCAAGAGACCCAGTACTTC. Protein sequence: CASSQGVSSGGQETQYF.

This clone was seen a single time. For the CDR3, the DNA is TGTGCCAGCAGTCCCCCGCCCGAGGAAAAACTGTTTTTT. It translates to CASSPPPEEKLFF. The chain recombines TRBV28 with TRBJ1-4; D unclear. Trimming left V 5 bases short and J 8 bases short, with 12 bases between. Germline CDR1 reads MDHEN; CDR2 reads SYDVKM. The CDR3 sequence is 13 residues long. The whole variable domain, remainder taken from reference TRBV28 and TRBJ1-4, is DVKVTQSSRYLVKRTGEKVFLECVQDMDHENMFWYRQDPGLGLRLIYFSYDVKMKEKGDIPEGYSVSREKKERFSLILESASTNQTSMYLCASSPPPEEKLFFGSGTQLSVL.

On this clone: The sample has other DNA sequences that encode this CDR3 too. J is TRBJ2-1 and V is TRBV9; 7 positions agree with TRBD2. The germline gives CDR1 SGDLS, CDR2 YYNGEE. The CDR3 runs 16 residues. The junction had 8 bases not matched to a gene; V was cut back by 0 bases and J by 5 bases. The CDR3 DNA follows: TGTGCCAGCAGCGTAGACCCGCGGGGGAAGAACAATGAGCAGTTCTTC. It codes for CASSVDPRGKNNEQFF.

The chain recombines TRBV21-1 with TRBJ2-1; the D call TRBD2 from the table was never checked on the DNA. TRBV21-1 has pseudogene status. CDR3 length: 15 amino acids. CDR3 residues: CASISRGTSYNEQFF. In nucleotides, the CDR3 is TGTGCCAGCATCTCCCGGGGGACCTCCTACAATGAGCAGTTCTTC.

J is TRBJ1-2 and V is TRBV16; TRBD1 matches 7 bases. The CDR3 contains 12 residues. The V gene end was trimmed by 1 base and the J gene end by 13 bases; junction bases not matched to a gene: 6. Germline CDR1 reads KGHSY; CDR2 reads FQNENV. CDR3 sequence: CASSQYRTGSTF. In nucleotides, the CDR3 is TGTGCCAGCAGCCAATATCGGACAGGATCCACCTTC.

This clone was seen a single time. The rearrangement joins TRBV3-1 (or the pseudogene TRBV3-2) to TRBJ1-6; D gene uncertain. Germline values: CDR1 LGHDT, CDR2 YNNKEL (reference sequence). The CDR3 has 15 residues. Trimming shortened V by 0 bases and J by 10 bases, and 13 bases separated the two germline ends. The CDR3 DNA follows: TGTGCCAGCAGCCAAGATTCTGGAGGGCGCTCACCCCTCCACTTT. Its translation: CASSQDSGGRSPLHF.